These 31 T cell receptor beta chains share one sample of origin, sequenced in a study of blood T cells in healthy people across ages. Then a second PCR, running roughly 6 to 12 cycles, was carried out with a sample-barcoded 5' primer and a J-beta primer mix. MiXCR was run by TCRdb on the 5' RACE reads, yielding one entry per CDR3 protein. The sample consists of about 1 million distinct CDR3 sequences, more than 40% of them appearing once. Source material: blood. The receptors shown here come from a woman in her sixties or seventies in good health.

The chain couples TRBV29-1 to TRBJ2-1, with 8 bases identical to TRBD1. Germline CDR1 is SQVTM and CDR2 is ANQGSEA. This CDR3 has 12 residues. V was pared by 7 bases and J by 11 bases, with 10 bases of the junction left unmatched. CDR3 DNA sequence: TGCAGCGGCGGACAGGGTGGTCGACAGCAGTTCTTC. Amino acid sequence: CSGGQGGRQQFF.

This clonotype was counted between two and nine times. This rearrangement joins TRBV6-5 to TRBJ2-1, with D possibly called TRBD1 or TRBD2 (5 bases each). This CDR3 has 15 residues. Germline loops: CDR1 MNHEY, CDR2 SVGAGI. V lost 5 bases, J lost 4 bases, and 15 bases lay in between. CDR3 sequence: CASSPRDPRYNEQFF. In nucleotides, the CDR3 is TGTGCCAGCAGTCCCCGGGACCCGCGATACAATGAGCAGTTCTTC.

The V gene is TRBV29-1, the J gene TRBJ2-1; possible D gene TRBD2, 6 bases. Trimming removed 3 bases from V and 8 bases from J, with 14 bases in between. This CDR3 has 13 residues. Germline V gives CDR1 SQVTM, CDR2 ANQGSEA. The CDR3 loop reads CSVEAGRFDEQFF. The CDR3 nucleotides are TGCAGCGTTGAGGCGGGGAGGTTCGATGAGCAGTTCTTC.

This clonotype was recorded at least ten times. The V call is TRBV28, the J call TRBJ2-7, with D tentatively TRBD1 (6 bases). The germline V and J ends were trimmed by 6 bases and 6 bases, with 9 bases remaining between them. CDR1 is MDHEN, CDR2 SYDVKM, per germline. The CDR3 covers 11 residues. The CDR3, as DNA: TGTGCCAGCAGCCCCAGGGGCGAGCAGTACTTC. It translates to CASSPRGEQYF.

The CDR3 bases are TGTGCCAGCAGCTTAGGTGGTCCCACTTTGGAGCAGTACTTC. It translates to CASSLGGPTLEQYF. The gene calls are TRBV7-6 and TRBJ2-7; no firm D call. V shed 1 base and J shed 7 bases, with 14 bases lying between them. The germline gives CDR1 SGHVS, CDR2 FNYEAQ. The CDR3 is made up of 14 amino acids. Based on the CDR3 plus reference TRBV7-6 and TRBJ2-7, the full variable domain is GAGVSQSPRYKVTKRGQDVALRCDPISGHVSLYWYRQALGQGPEFLTYFNYEAQQDKSGLPNDRFSAERPEGSISTLTIQRTEQRDSAMYRCASSLGGPTLEQYFGPGTRLTVT.

This chain joins TRBV14 and TRBJ2-7; the D gene could be TRBD1 or TRBD2 (5 bases each). The CDR3 spans 15 residues. Germline V CDR1 and CDR2: SGHDN, FVKESK. Between the trimmed V and J ends, which lost 4 bases and 5 bases, there was a span of 18 bases. For the CDR3, the DNA is TGTGCCAGCAGCCCCCCGAGGGGCGGATGGGACGAGCAGTACTTC. This translates into CASSPPRGGWDEQYF.

This clonotype was counted a few times. V usage is TRBV5-1 and J usage is TRBJ2-7; 14 nucleotides match TRBD2. V was pared by 4 bases and J by 3 bases, with 6 bases of the junction left unmatched. The CDR3 is 16 amino acids. The germline V gene has CDR1 SGHRS and CDR2 YFSETQ. CDR3 sequence (DNA): TGCGCCAGCAGCCTCGGGACTAGCGGGAGTATCTACGAGCAGTACTTC. Its translation: CASSLGTSGSIYEQYF.

This clonotype was picked up a small number of times. The rearrangement links TRBV7-6 to TRBJ2-1; TRBD2 matches 7 bases. CDR3 length: 15 amino acids. Germline trimming cut 7 bases from V and 7 bases from J; bases unmatched to any gene: 13. Per the germline V gene, CDR1 is SGHVS and CDR2 is FNYEAQ. The CDR3 protein is CASTEAGREINEQFF. The CDR3 DNA follows: TGTGCCAGCACGGAAGCCGGGCGGGAGATAAATGAGCAGTTCTTC.

Ten or more counts support this clonotype. J is TRBJ2-1 and V is TRBV4-1; a weak D match, TRBD1 (6 bases). The CDR3 length is 15 residues. CDR1 MGHRA and CDR2 YSYEKL come from the germline V gene. The ends were cut back, 8 bases at V and 8 bases at J, with 22 bases in the middle. The DNA for the CDR3 is TGCGCCAGCTCAAAAACAGGGTCCCTATTTGATGAGCAGTTCTTC. Amino acids: CASSKTGSLFDEQFF.

The chain employs TRBV4-1 and TRBJ2-5; TRBD1 matches 7 bases. Germline V gene lookup returns CDR1 MGHRA and CDR2 YSYEKL. The CDR3 totals 14 residues. V was pared by 3 bases and J by 2 bases, with 3 bases of the junction left unmatched. The CDR3 DNA is TGCGCCAGCAGCCAGACAGGGAAACAAGAGACCCAGTACTTC. It is translated as CASSQTGKQETQYF.

The chain carries TRBV9 and TRBJ2-7; the D is unclear. CDR3 length: 19 amino acids. V lost 0 bases and J 5 bases, leaving 27 bases between the germline ends. Germline V gives CDR1 SGDLS, CDR2 YYNGEE. CDR3 sequence: CASSVVEATTYEPSDEQYF. The CDR3 DNA follows: TGTGCCAGCAGCGTAGTCGAAGCCACCACATACGAGCCCAGCGACGAGCAGTACTTC.

The chain employs TRBV4-2 and TRBJ2-1, with 9 bases identical to TRBD2. The V and J ends lost 0 bases and 7 bases, in that order; junction bases with no gene match: 7. Germline CDR1 reads LGHNA; CDR2 reads YNFKEQ. The CDR3 runs 16 residues. Here the CDR3 reads CASSQEFAGGDNEQFF. The CDR3 nucleotides read TGTGCCAGCAGCCAAGAATTTGCGGGAGGGGATAATGAGCAGTTCTTC.

J is TRBJ2-5 and V is TRBV20-1; D unclear. V lost 3 bases and J 13 bases, leaving 15 bases between the germline ends. In germline, CDR1 is DFQATT, CDR2 SNEGSKA (reference sequence). This CDR3 contains 11 residues. The CDR3 DNA follows: TGCAGTGCTAGTGACCCTGATAGGCGGTACTTC. Translating it yields CSASDPDRRYF.

This chain links TRBV7-8 with TRBJ2-1, with TRBD2 matching over 9 bases. Germline V gene sequence: CDR1 SGHVS, CDR2 FQNEAQ. CDR3 length: 19 amino acids. With V trimmed by 0 bases and J by 6 bases, 15 bases remained unmatched. The CDR3 nucleotides read TGTGCCAGCAGCTTAGCCCGGGCGGCTAGCGGGATGGAGGGCAATGAGCAGTTCTTC. As protein: CASSLARAASGMEGNEQFF. Based on the CDR3 plus reference TRBV7-8 and TRBJ2-1, the full variable domain is GAGVSQSPRYKVAKRGQDVALRCDPISGHVSLFWYQQALGQGPEFLTYFQNEAQLDKSGLPSDRFFAERPEGSVSTLKIQRTQQEDSAVYLCASSLARAASGMEGNEQFFGPGTRLTVL.

This clonotype was found many times. CDR3 coding DNA: TGTGCCAGCAGCCAAGATGAAACTAGCGGGACCTACGAGCAGTACTTC. Translated, it gives CASSQDETSGTYEQYF. The chain joins TRBV4-2 to TRBJ2-7, with 10 bases aligning to TRBD2. The trim removed 0 bases at V and 2 bases at J, leaving 4 bases unmatched. Germline V CDR1 and CDR2: LGHNA, YNFKEQ. CDR3 length: 16 amino acids.

The chain joins TRBV11-2 to TRBJ2-1; 7 positions match TRBD1. V dropped 3 bases and J dropped 15; count of bases not matched to a gene: 8. Germline V lookup: CDR1 SGHAT, CDR2 FQNNGV. This CDR3 contains 12 residues. In DNA form, the CDR3 reads TGTGCCAGCAGCTTTTACAGGGGCCGTTCGTTCTTC. Its translation is CASSFYRGRSFF.

This clonotype was counted between two and nine times. This sequence joins TRBV7-2 and TRBJ2-7; 10 positions agree with TRBD2. The germline V gene has CDR1 SGHTA and CDR2 FQGNSA. V trimming: 2 bases; J trimming: 2 bases; junction bases outside the gene matches: 3. The CDR3 extends over 15 amino acids. Here the CDR3 reads CASSLRGTSAYEQYF. CDR3 bases: TGTGCCAGCAGCTTACGCGGGACTAGCGCCTACGAGCAGTACTTC.

The chain joins TRBV6-1 to TRBJ2-1; D tentatively reads TRBD1 or TRBD2 (6 bases each). The CDR3 sequence is 17 residues long. With 6 bases removed from V and 7 bases from J, the gap between germline ends came to 25 bases. Germline loops: CDR1 MNHNS, CDR2 SASEGT. CDR3 bases: TGTGCCAGCAGGCCTCCGGATCGGGGGCGGGACGGGAATGAGCAGTTCTTC. Its protein product is CASRPPDRGRDGNEQFF.

This chain joins TRBV28 and TRBJ2-7; TRBD1 might be the D (6 bases). Per the germline V gene, CDR1 is MDHEN and CDR2 is SYDVKM. V lost 11 bases, J lost 2 bases, and 13 bases lay in between. The CDR3 runs 12 residues. CDR3 protein: CARDRTTYEQYF. DNA of the CDR3: TGTGCCCGAGACAGGACAACCTACGAGCAGTACTTC.

This clonotype showed up just a few times. The rearrangement links TRBV3-1 to TRBJ2-1, with 7 bases lining up with TRBD2. The CDR3 extends over 15 amino acids. Trimming removed 0 bases from V and 4 bases from J; junction bases left unmatched: 3. Germline V gives CDR1 LGHDT, CDR2 YNNKEL (reference sequence). The CDR3 loop reads CASSQDGRGYNEQFF. The CDR3 DNA reads TGTGCCAGCAGCCAAGATGGGCGGGGGTACAATGAGCAGTTCTTC.

The chain has TRBV5-1 and TRBJ2-7, with D maybe TRBD1 (6 bases). The CDR3 runs 15 residues. Looked up from germline, CDR1 is SGHRS and CDR2 is YFSETQ. V was clipped by 3 bases and J by 1 base, with 14 bases between them. This chain's CDR3 is CASSWDTERSYEQYF. The CDR3 bases are TGCGCCAGCAGCTGGGACACAGAGAGATCCTACGAGCAGTACTTC.

This clonotype is a singleton in its sample. DNA of the CDR3: TGTGCCAGCAGTTACTCCGGGGGAGGGTTGGACGAGCAGTACTTC. Protein product: CASSYSGGGLDEQYF. This chain joins TRBV6-5 and TRBJ2-7, with TRBD2 identical over 7 bases. Trimming removed 0 bases from V and 5 bases from J; junction bases left unmatched: 7. The CDR3 runs 15 residues. Germline CDR1 reads MNHEY; CDR2 reads SVGAGI.

V usage is TRBV4-1 and J usage is TRBJ2-3; 8 nucleotides match TRBD2. Germline-derived CDR1 and CDR2 are MGHRA and YSYEKL. J lost 2 bases, V lost 3 bases, and 4 bases had no gene match. This CDR3 region has 15 residues. CDR3: CASSQHGLATDTQYF. In DNA, the CDR3 is TGCGCCAGCAGCCAGCATGGACTAGCCACAGATACGCAGTATTTT.

This clonotype has only a few counts. The chain joins TRBV15 to TRBJ2-3; D is possibly TRBD2 (6 bases). CDR1 is LNHNV and CDR2 is YYDKDF in the germline V gene (reference sequence). Trimming shortened V by 7 bases and J by 3 bases, and 11 bases separated the two germline ends. This CDR3 is 13 amino acids long. The CDR3 sequence: CATMEGGTDTQYF. In DNA form, the CDR3 reads TGTGCCACCATGGAGGGCGGGACAGATACGCAGTATTTT.

The V and J genes are TRBV14 and TRBJ1-2, with D unclear. The CDR3 is 14 amino acids. The germline CDR1 and CDR2 sequences are SGHDN and FVKESK. The V end was cut by 1 base, the J end by 7 bases, with 13 bases between. As DNA, the CDR3 is TGTGCCAGCAGCCAAGGCGAGGTTACAACTGGCTACACCTTC. Protein: CASSQGEVTTGYTF.

This chain links TRBV7-2 with TRBJ2-2, with D possibly matching TRBD2 (5 bases). This CDR3 comprises 16 residues. The V end lost 1 base, the J end lost 5 bases, and 14 bases lay between the germline ends. Germline CDR1 and CDR2: SGHTA and FQGNSA. In DNA form, the CDR3 reads TGTGCCAGCAGCTTAGGAGGGTATGGAGGAACCGGGGAGCTGTTTTTT. This gives the protein CASSLGGYGGTGELFF.

This rearrangement joins TRBV28 to TRBJ2-3; D remains unclear. This CDR3 region has 16 residues. Deletions cut 4 bases from V and 1 base from J, with 15 bases between. Germline lookup yields CDR1 MDHEN and CDR2 SYDVKM. The CDR3 DNA is TGTGCCAGCAGTTCCTCCACACACCCTGGCACAGATACGCAGTATTTT. Encoded protein: CASSSSTHPGTDTQYF. The variable domain in full, completed from reference TRBV28 and TRBJ2-3, reads DVKVTQSSRYLVKRTGEKVFLECVQDMDHENMFWYRQDPGLGLRLIYFSYDVKMKEKGDIPEGYSVSREKKERFSLILESASTNQTSMYLCASSSSTHPGTDTQYFGPGTRLTVL.

V and J are TRBV7-9 and TRBJ2-1; 7 bases are a match to TRBD1. The CDR3 is 14 amino acids. The V gene end was trimmed by 2 bases and the J gene end by 7 bases; junction bases not matched to a gene: 5. From germline, CDR1 is SEHNR and CDR2 FQNEAQ (reference sequence). Here the CDR3 DNA reads TGTGCCAGCAGCTTACAACTACAGGGGAATGAGCAGTTCTTC. Protein product: CASSLQLQGNEQFF.

This clonotype was seen more than once but under ten times. V and J are TRBV5-4 and TRBJ2-1; TRBD1 or TRBD2 may be the D gene (5 bases each). This CDR3 region has 15 residues. Germline loops: CDR1 SGHNT, CDR2 YYREEE (reference sequence). Trimming stripped 5 bases from V and 1 base from J, with 13 bases between. This chain's CDR3 is CASSSGTTSYNEQFF. CDR3 nucleotide sequence: TGTGCCAGCAGTTCCGGGACGACTTCCTACAATGAGCAGTTCTTC. Full variable domain (remainder filled in from reference TRBV5-4 and TRBJ2-1): ETGVTQSPTHLIKTRGQQVTLRCSSQSGHNTVSWYQQALGQGPQFIFQYYREEENGRGNFPPRFSGLQFPNYSSELNVNALELDDSALYLCASSSGTTSYNEQFFGPGTRLTVL.

The V and J genes are TRBV20-1 and TRBJ2-1; TRBD2 might be the D (6 bases). The CDR3 sequence is 14 residues long. Trimming shortened V by 6 bases and J by 4 bases, and 16 bases separated the two germline ends. From germline, CDR1 is DFQATT and CDR2 SNEGSKA (reference sequence). The CDR3 spells CSAPGLTSYNEQFF. CDR3 bases: TGCAGTGCCCCGGGACTCACTTCGTACAATGAGCAGTTCTTC.

This clonotype was counted between two and nine times. The chain carries TRBV2 and TRBJ2-5, with D hard to call. The germline V and J ends were trimmed by 6 bases and 1 base, with 9 bases remaining between them. The V gene's germline CDR1 is SNHLY and CDR2 FYNNEI. This CDR3 region has 13 residues. CDR3 residues: CASRFWSQETQYF. The CDR3 nucleotides read TGTGCCAGCAGGTTTTGGTCCCAAGAGACCCAGTACTTC.